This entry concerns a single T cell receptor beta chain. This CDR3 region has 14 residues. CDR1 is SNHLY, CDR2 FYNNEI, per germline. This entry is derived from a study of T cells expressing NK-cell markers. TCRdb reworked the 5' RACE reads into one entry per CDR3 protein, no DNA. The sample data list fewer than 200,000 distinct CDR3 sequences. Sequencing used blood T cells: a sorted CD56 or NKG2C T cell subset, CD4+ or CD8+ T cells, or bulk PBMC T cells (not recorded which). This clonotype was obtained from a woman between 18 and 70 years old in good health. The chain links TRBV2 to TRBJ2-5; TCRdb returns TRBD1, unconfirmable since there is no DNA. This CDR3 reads CASGVHRAQETQYF. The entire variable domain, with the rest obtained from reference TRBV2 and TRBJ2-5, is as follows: EPEVTQTPSHQVTQMGQEVILRCVPISNHLYFYWYRQILGQKVEFLVSFYNNEISEKSEIFDDQFSVERPDGSNFTLKIRSTKLEDSAMYFCASGVHRAQETQYFGPGTRLLVL.